This T cell receptor beta chain originates from a study of tumor and adjacent non-tumor tissue in lung cancer. Study-level information: There were 11 to 12 adenocarcinoma, 2 squamous cell carcinoma and 1 small cell lung cancer cases.

Three rounds of nested PCR, following a modified ARM-PCR protocol, produced the TCRbeta library. One entry per CDR3 protein, called by TCRdb with MiXCR from the multiplex PCR reads. This sample has 75,000 to 90,000 distinct CDR3 sequences; about 77% occur once, and the top ten carry just over 20%. This clonotype was seen once. What it recognizes is unknown. A junction end diverges from the germline sequence, so it may reflect a read error. RNA was extracted from bulk tissue without any cell sorting. Distant lung tissue was collected more than 3 cm away from the tumor edge. Findings of the study overall: Top 100 clones took a larger repertoire share in normal lung. Patients with more diverse tumor TCRs had worse survival.

CDR1 MGHRA and CDR2 YSYEKL come from the germline V gene. The CDR3 length is 15 residues. This sequence joins TRBV4-1 and TRBJ2-7; 7 bases line up with TRBD2. Source material: distant non-tumor lung tissue. This TCR was recovered from a woman aged 45-60 years with non-small cell lung cancer. CDR3 region: CAGSQGGAGAGEQYF. CDR3 DNA: TGCGCCGGCAGCCAAGGAGGGGCGGGAGCCGGAGAGCAGTACTTC.